This note documents a single T cell receptor beta chain sequence. This CDR3 has 14 residues. Per germline, CDR1 SEHNR and CDR2 FQNEAQ (reference sequence). The V and J ends lost 5 bases and 2 bases respectively, with 11 bases between them. Assay used: immunoSEQ multiplex PCR; TCRdb lists only in-frame clones, some missing. The sample lists more than 85,000 clones, 75% to 95% occurring once. The data belong to a study of OX40 agonist ivuxolimab in advanced cancers. Across the study: The patients' treatment was ivuxolimab, an agonistic anti-OX40 (CD134) antibody.

This sequence joins TRBV7-9 and TRBJ2-3; D may be TRBD1 (6 bases). The clonotype comes from an adult with an advanced solid tumor such as melanoma, head and neck, liver or kidney cancer. The sequencing used CD4+ or CD8+ T cells sorted from blood, collected in a trial of the OX40 agonist ivuxolimab. CDR3 loop: CASSDDRNTDTQYF. CDR3 DNA sequence: TGTGCCAGCAGCGACGACAGGAACACAGATACGCAGTATTTT.